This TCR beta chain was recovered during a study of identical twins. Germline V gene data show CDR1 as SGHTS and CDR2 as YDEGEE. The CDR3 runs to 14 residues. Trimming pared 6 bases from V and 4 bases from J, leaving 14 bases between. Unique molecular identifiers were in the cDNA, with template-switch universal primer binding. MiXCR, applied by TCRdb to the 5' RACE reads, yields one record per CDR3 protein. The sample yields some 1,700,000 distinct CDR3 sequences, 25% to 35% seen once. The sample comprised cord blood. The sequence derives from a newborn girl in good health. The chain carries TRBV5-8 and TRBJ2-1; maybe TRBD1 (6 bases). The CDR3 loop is CASTPRGWYNEQFF. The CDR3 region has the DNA TGTGCCAGCACCCCAAGGGGGTGGTACAATGAGCAGTTCTTC.